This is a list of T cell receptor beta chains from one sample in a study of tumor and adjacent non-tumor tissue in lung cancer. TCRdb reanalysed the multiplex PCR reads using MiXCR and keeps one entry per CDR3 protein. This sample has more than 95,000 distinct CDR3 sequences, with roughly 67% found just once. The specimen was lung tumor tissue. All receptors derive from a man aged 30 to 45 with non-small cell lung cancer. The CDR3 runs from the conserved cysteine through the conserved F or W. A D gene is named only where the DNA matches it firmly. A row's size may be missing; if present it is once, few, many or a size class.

CASSQPPGQGDNEQFF,TGCGCCAGCAGCCAACCTCCGGGGCAGGGGGATAATGAGCAGTTCTTC,16,TRBJ2-1,-,TRBD1,TRBV4-2
CSAIDSTYNSPFQF,TGTAGTGCTATTGATAGCACCTATAATTCACCCTTCCAATTT,14,TRBJ1-6,-,-,TRBV20-1
CSAIDGDTQYF,TGCAGTGCTATAGATGGGGATACGCAGTATTTT,11,TRBJ2-3,-,-,TRBV20-1
CASSLAANTEAFF,TGTGCCAGCAGTTTAGCAGCGAACACTGAAGCTTTCTTT,13,TRBJ1-1,many,-,TRBV12-3/TRBV12-4
CASSLRGDGEKLFF,TGTGCCAGCAGCTTACGGGGGGATGGTGAAAAACTGTTTTTT,14,TRBJ1-4,many,-,TRBV11-2
CASIFSKQVASSHEQYF,TGTGCCAGCATTTTCTCTAAACAGGTTGCGAGTTCCCACGAGCAGTACTTC,17,TRBJ2-7,-,-,TRBV6-5
CATGYADTQYF,TGTGCCACCGGGTATGCAGATACGCAGTATTTT,11,TRBJ2-3,many,-,TRBV24-1
CASLTPVTVDAYEQYF,TGTGCCAGCCTTACGCCCGTGACGGTGGACGCCTACGAGCAATACTTC,16,TRBJ2-7,-,-,TRBV7-9
CASGTEPSGKLFF,TGTGCCAGCGGTACCGAACCTTCCGGGAAGCTGTTTTTT,13,TRBJ2-2,-,-,TRBV6-1
CASSLVRADHNEHFF,TGTGCCTCCAGCTTAGTAAGGGCTGATCACAATGAGCACTTCTTC,15,TRBJ2-1,-,-,TRBV11-2
CSARALLAWGSYNEQFF,TGTAGTGCTAGAGCCCTGTTAGCGTGGGGATCCTACAATGAGCAGTTCTTC,17,TRBJ2-1,-,-,TRBV20-1
CASRPSLAMSYNEQFF,TGTGCCAGCAGGCCCTCACTAGCTATGTCCTACAATGAGCAGTTCTTC,16,TRBJ2-1,-,-,TRBV12-3/TRBV12-4
CASIYGGNTGELFF,TGTGCCAGTATCTATGGAGGCAACACCGGGGAGCTGTTTTTT,14,TRBJ2-2,-,-,TRBV11-2
CSVGGGGRGIYSYNEQFF,TGCAGCGTTGGAGGGGGCGGGAGGGGGATTTACTCCTACAATGAGCAGTTCTTC,18,TRBJ2-1,-,TRBD2,TRBV29-1
CASGLLGLNYEQHF,TGTGCCAGCGGCTTACTCGGGCTGAACTACGAGCAGCACTTC,14,TRBJ2-7,-,-,TRBV11-2
CASSFRDNEQFF,TGCGCCAGCAGCTTTCGGGATAATGAGCAGTTCTTC,12,TRBJ2-1,-,-,TRBV5-1
CTSSYSFRGGRNTIYF,TGTACCAGCAGTTACTCCTTCCGGGGAGGAAGAAACACCATATATTTT,16,TRBJ1-3,few,-,TRBV6-5
CASSQVGGSYGYTF,TGTGCCAGCAGCCAAGTGGGGGGAAGCTATGGCTACACCTTC,14,TRBJ1-2,-,-,TRBV7-2
CTSSSIGTSGRDEQFF,TGCACCAGCAGCAGCATAGGGACTAGCGGGAGGGATGAGCAGTTCTTC,16,TRBJ2-1,-,TRBD2,TRBV11-2
CTSSLPTGENSPLHF,TGTACCAGCAGCTTACCGACAGGGGAGAATTCACCCCTCCACTTT,15,TRBJ1-6,-,TRBD1,TRBV7-2
CRARDLSSISYNEQFF,TGCAGAGCTAGAGATCTTTCGAGTATTTCCTACAATGAGCAGTTCTTC,16,TRBJ2-1,-,-,TRBV20-1
CATSDGLAEALDTQYF,TGTGCCACCAGTGACGGACTAGCGGAGGCCCTTGATACGCAGTATTTT,16,TRBJ2-3,-,TRBD2,TRBV24-1
CSVEGGAGAGQGASGEQYF,TGCAGCGTTGAAGGTGGCGCGGGGGCTGGACAGGGGGCGTCGGGTGAGCAGTACTTC,19,TRBJ2-7,many,TRBD1,TRBV29-1
CRVRARSSYERYF,TGCAGGGTTCGAGCGCGGAGCTCCTACGAGCGGTACTTC,13,TRBJ2-7,-,-,TRBV20-1
CVSSLGPAASPLYF,TGTGTCAGCAGCCTCGGCCCCGCGGCTTCACCCCTCTACTTT,14,TRBJ1-6,-,-,TRBV6-1
CASSFGDGGTDTKYF,TGTGCCAGCAGTTTTGGAGACGGGGGGACAGATACGAAGTATTTT,15,TRBJ2-3,-,-,TRBV28
CSGATGGENQYF,TGCAGCGGCGCGACAGGGGGCGAGAACCAGTACTTC,12,TRBJ2-5,-,TRBD1,TRBV29-1
CASSLAAGRNEQYF,TGCGCCAGCAGCTTGGCAGCGGGACGAAACGAGCAGTACTTC,14,TRBJ2-7,few,TRBD2,TRBV5-1
CASSTQGNEQFF,TGTGCCAGCAGCACACAGGGTAATGAACAGTTCTTC,12,TRBJ2-1,-,-,TRBV7-8
CAISSEGGRNTEAFF,TGTGCCATCAGCTCCGAGGGGGGACGGAACACTGAAGCCTTCTTT,15,TRBJ1-1,-,-,TRBV5-4
CNARPPGLGTQYF,TGCAATGCTAGACCCCCTGGCTTGGGTACGCAGTATTTT,13,TRBJ2-3,once,-,TRBV20-1
CASRQDREKGPRELFF,TGTGCCAGCAGGCAGGACAGGGAGAAAGGTCCCAGGGAGCTGTTTTTT,16,TRBJ2-2,-,TRBD1,TRBV12-3/TRBV12-4
CASRGRRGSNEQFF,TGTGCCAGCAGAGGAAGGAGAGGATCCAATGAGCAGTTCTTC,14,TRBJ2-1,once,-,TRBV6-2/TRBV6-3
CISSLNNEAFF,TGTATCAGCAGCTTAAACAATGAAGCTTTCTTT,11,TRBJ1-1,-,-,TRBV7-8
CASNAAGYHETQYF,TGTGCCAGCAATGCAGCGGGGTACCATGAGACCCAGTACTTC,14,TRBJ2-5,-,TRBD2,TRBV12-3/TRBV12-4
CSVVMGGAGELFF,TGCAGCGTTGTGATGGGAGGCGCCGGGGAGCTGTTTTTT,13,TRBJ2-2,many,-,TRBV29-1
CASSESGRGQNQPQHF,TGTGCCAGCAGTGAATCGGGCAGGGGGCAGAATCAGCCCCAGCATTTT,16,TRBJ1-5,-,TRBD1,TRBV25-1
CSVEGLRDGLAGDAGLRWETHYF,TGCAGCGTTGAAGGGCTTCGTGATGGACTAGCGGGAGACGCTGGGCTCAGGTGGGAGACCCACTACTTC,23,TRBJ2-5,-,TRBD2,TRBV29-1
CASSWVGLWGNEQFF,TGTGCCAGCAGCTGGGTCGGGCTCTGGGGGAATGAGCAGTTCTTC,15,TRBJ2-1,many,-,TRBV5-5
CASSLVAGNTTYF,TGTGCCAGCAGCTTAGTGGCTGGAAACACCACATATTTT,13,TRBJ1-3,-,-,TRBV12-3/TRBV12-4
CVSSLGGGYETQNF,TGTGTCAGCAGCTTGGGAGGGGGCTATGAGACCCAGAACTTC,14,TRBJ2-5,-,-,TRBV11-2
CVSSLVERDEQFF,TGTGTCAGCAGCCTGGTTGAGAGGGATGAGCAGTTCTTC,13,TRBJ2-1,-,-,TRBV5-4
CASSQDWGWSSGHTEAFF,TGCGCCAGCAGCCAAGATTGGGGGTGGAGCTCAGGGCACACTGAAGCTTTCTTT,18,TRBJ1-1,many,-,TRBV4-3
CASSYSSLTGSPLHF,TGTGCCAGCAGTTACTCCTCGCTAACGGGTTCACCCCTCCACTTT,15,TRBJ1-6,many,-,TRBV6-6
CSARRRTGEQYF,TGCAGTGCTAGGAGGAGGACTGGGGAGCAGTACTTC,12,TRBJ2-7,-,-,TRBV20-1
CVSSLNGDDEQFF,TGTGTCAGCAGCTTAAATGGGGACGATGAGCAGTTCTTC,13,TRBJ2-1,-,-,TRBV11-2
CATSRYDEQFF,TGTGCCACTAGTCGCTACGATGAGCAGTTCTTC,11,TRBJ2-1,few,-,TRBV24-1
CASSYFGRAYEQYF,TGTGCCAGCAGTTACTTCGGCAGGGCCTACGAGCAGTACTTC,14,TRBJ2-7,few,-,TRBV6-5
CAISESAIYEQYF,TGTGCCATCAGTGAGTCGGCAATCTACGAGCAGTACTTC,13,TRBJ2-7,-,-,TRBV10-3
CASSTSTGDAFF,TGCGCCAGCAGCACCTCGACAGGGGACGCTTTCTTT,12,TRBJ1-1,few,TRBD1,TRBV5-1